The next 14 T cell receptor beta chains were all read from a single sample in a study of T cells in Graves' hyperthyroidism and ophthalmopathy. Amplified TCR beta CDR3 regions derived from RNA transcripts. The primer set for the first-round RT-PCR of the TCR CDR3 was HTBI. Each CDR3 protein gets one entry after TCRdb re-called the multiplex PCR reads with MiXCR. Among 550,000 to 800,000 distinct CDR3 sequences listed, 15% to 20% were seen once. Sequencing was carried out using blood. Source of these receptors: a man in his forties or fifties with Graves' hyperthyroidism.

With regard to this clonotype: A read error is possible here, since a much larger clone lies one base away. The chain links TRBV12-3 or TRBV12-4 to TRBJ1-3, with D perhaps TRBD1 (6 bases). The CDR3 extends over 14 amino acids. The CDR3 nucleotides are TGTGCCAGCCAAACAGGGTTCCTCGGAAACACCGTATATTTT. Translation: CASQTGFLGNTVYF.

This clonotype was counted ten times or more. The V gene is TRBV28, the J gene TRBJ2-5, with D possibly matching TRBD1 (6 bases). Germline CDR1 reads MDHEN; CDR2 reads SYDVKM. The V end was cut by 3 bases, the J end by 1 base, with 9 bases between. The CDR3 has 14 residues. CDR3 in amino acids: CASSLTGLQETQYF. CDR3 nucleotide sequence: TGTGCCAGCAGTTTGACAGGACTCCAAGAGACCCAGTACTTC.

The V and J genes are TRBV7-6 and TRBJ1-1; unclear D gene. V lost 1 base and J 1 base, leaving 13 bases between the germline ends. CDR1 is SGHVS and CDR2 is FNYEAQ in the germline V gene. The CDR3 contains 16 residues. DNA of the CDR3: TGTGCCAGCAGCTTAGTCCCCGGAGACTGGAACACTGAAGCTTTCTTT. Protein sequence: CASSLVPGDWNTEAFF.

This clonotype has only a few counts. This CDR3 is CASSLTQPNNEQFF. For the CDR3, the DNA is TGTGCCAGCAGTTTAACACAGCCGAACAATGAGCAGTTCTTC. The chain links TRBV28 to TRBJ2-1; D ambiguous. CDR1 and CDR2 from the germline V gene are MDHEN and SYDVKM. Trimming removed 2 bases from V and 5 bases from J, with 10 bases in between. CDR3 length: 14 amino acids.

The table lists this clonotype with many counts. CDR3 sequence reads: CASSKAHRADGYTF. Written as DNA, the CDR3 is TGTGCCAGCAGCAAAGCGCACAGGGCGGACGGCTACACCTTC. The chain carries TRBV12-3 or TRBV12-4 and TRBJ1-2; perhaps TRBD1 as D (6 bases). Trimming pared 6 bases from V and 8 bases from J, leaving 19 bases between. The CDR3 covers 14 residues.

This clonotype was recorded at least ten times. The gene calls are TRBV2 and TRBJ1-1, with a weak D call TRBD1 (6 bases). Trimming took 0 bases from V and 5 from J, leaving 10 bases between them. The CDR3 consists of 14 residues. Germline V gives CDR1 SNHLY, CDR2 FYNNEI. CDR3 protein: CASSEAGGLTEAFF. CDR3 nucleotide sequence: TGTGCCAGCAGTGAAGCGGGGGGGCTTACTGAAGCTTTCTTT.

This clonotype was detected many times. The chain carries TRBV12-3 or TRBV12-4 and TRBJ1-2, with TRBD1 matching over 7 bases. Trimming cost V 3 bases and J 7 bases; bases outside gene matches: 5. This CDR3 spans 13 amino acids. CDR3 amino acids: CASSLQGGGGYTF. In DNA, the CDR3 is TGTGCCAGCAGTTTGCAGGGGGGCGGTGGCTACACCTTC.

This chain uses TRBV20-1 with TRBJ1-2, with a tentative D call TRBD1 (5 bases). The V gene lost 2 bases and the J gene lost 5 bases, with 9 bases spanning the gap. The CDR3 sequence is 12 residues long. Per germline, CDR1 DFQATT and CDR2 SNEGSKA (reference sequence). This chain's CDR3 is CSARLQGYGYTF. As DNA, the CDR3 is TGCAGTGCTAGACTTCAGGGTTATGGCTACACCTTC.

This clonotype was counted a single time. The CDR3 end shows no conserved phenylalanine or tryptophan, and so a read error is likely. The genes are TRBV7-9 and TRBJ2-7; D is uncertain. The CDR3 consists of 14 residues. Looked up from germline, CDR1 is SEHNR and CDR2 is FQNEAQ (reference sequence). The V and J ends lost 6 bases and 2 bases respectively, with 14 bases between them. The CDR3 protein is CASSSRTFAYEQYI. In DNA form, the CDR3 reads TGTGCCAGCAGTTCGCGGACCTTCGCCTACGAGCAGTACATC.

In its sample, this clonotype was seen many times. CDR3 sequence reads: CASSPTGDDNSPLHF. As DNA, the CDR3 is TGTGCCAGCTCACCGACAGGGGACGATAATTCACCCCTCCACTTT. J is TRBJ1-6 and V is TRBV18; 8 nucleotides line up with TRBD1. The length of the CDR3 is 15 residues. Losses at the gene ends were 3 bases for V and 5 bases for J; bases not matched to a gene: 3. Germline values: CDR1 KGHSH, CDR2 LQKENI. Filled out from reference TRBV18 and TRBJ1-6, the complete variable domain reads NAGVMQNPRHLVRRRGQEARLRCSPMKGHSHVYWYRQLPEEGLKFMVYLQKENIIDESGMPKERFSAEFPKEGPSILRIQQVVRGDSAAYFCASSPTGDDNSPLHFGNGTRLTVT.

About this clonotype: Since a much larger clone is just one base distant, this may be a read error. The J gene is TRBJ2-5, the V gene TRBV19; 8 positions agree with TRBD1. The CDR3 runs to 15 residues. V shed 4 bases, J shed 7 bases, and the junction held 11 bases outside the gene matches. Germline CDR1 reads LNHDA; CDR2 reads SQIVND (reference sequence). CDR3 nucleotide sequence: TGTGCCAGTAGTACGCAGGGGGCAGTCGGAGGGACCCAGTACTTC. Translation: CASSTQGAVGGTQYF.

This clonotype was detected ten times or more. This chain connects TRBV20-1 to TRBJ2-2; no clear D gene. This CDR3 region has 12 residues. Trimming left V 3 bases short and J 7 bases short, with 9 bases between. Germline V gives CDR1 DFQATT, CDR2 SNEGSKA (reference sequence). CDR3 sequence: CSASSGIGELFF. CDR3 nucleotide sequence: TGCAGTGCTAGTAGTGGGATCGGGGAGCTGTTTTTT.

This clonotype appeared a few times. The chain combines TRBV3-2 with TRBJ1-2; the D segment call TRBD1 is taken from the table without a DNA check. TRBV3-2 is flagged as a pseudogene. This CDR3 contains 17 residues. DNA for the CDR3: TGTGCCAGCAGCCAGGGACGACAGGGGTTTCAAGACTATGGCTACACCTTC. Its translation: CASSQGRQGFQDYGYTF.

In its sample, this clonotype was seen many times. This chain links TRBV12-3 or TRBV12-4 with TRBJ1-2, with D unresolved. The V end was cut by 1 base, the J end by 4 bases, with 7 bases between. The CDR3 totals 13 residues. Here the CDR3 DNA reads TGTGCCAGCAGTTTAGTAGAAACCTATGGCTACACCTTC. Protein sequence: CASSLVETYGYTF.